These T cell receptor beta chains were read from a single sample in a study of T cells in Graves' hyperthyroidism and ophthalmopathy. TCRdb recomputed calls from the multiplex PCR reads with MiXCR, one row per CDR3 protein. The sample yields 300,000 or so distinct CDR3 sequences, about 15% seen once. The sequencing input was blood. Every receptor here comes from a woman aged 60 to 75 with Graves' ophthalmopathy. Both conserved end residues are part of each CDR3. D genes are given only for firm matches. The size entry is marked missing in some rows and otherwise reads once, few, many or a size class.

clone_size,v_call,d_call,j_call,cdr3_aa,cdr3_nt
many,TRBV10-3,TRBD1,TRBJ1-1,CAISDPRTGGGTEAFF,TGTGCCATCAGTGATCCCCGGACAGGGGGTGGCACTGAAGCTTTCTTT
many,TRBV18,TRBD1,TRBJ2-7,CASSPGQGVYEQYF,TGTGCCAGCTCACCCGGACAGGGGGTCTACGAGCAGTACTTC
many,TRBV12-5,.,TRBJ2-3,CASGLGTPADTQYF,TGTGCTAGTGGTTTGGGGACCCCAGCAGATACGCAGTATTTT
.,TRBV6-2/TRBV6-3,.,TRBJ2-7,CASSSRVYEQYF,TGTGCCAGCAGTTCGCGAGTTTACGAGCAGTACTTC
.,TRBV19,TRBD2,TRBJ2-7,CASSSGGGAYEQYF,TGTGCCAGTAGTAGCGGCGGGGGGGCCTACGAGCAGTACTTC
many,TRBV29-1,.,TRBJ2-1,CSVLGGTLKYNEQFF,TGCAGCGTCCTAGGGGGGACTCTGAAATACAATGAGCAGTTCTTC
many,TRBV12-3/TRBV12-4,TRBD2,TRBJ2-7,CASSLSGTLKDEQYF,TGTGCCAGCAGTTTAAGCGGGACTCTCAAAGACGAGCAGTACTTC
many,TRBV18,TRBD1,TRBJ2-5,CASSPQRGSGGDQYF,TGTGCCAGCTCACCGCAACGGGGATCAGGGGGCGACCAGTACTTC
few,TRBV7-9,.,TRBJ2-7,CASWGGGPYEQYF,TGTGCCAGCTGGGGTGGGGGACCATACGAGCAGTACTTC
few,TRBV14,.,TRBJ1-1,CASSRDFPNTEAFF,TGTGCCAGCAGCAGGGACTTCCCAAACACTGAAGCTTTCTTT
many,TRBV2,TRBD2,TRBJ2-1,CASRAGTSYNEQFF,TGTGCCAGCAGGGCCGGGACTAGTTACAATGAGCAGTTCTTC
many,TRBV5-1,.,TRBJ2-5,CASSFEGEETQYF,TGCGCCAGCAGCTTTGAAGGGGAAGAGACCCAGTACTTC
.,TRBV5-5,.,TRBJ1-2,CASSFGDGGYTF,TGCGCCAGCAGCTTCGGGGACGGTGGCTACACCTTC
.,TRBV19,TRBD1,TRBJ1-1,CASRGGTGNGRTEAFF,TGTGCCAGTAGAGGGGGGACAGGTAACGGCAGAACTGAAGCTTTCTTT
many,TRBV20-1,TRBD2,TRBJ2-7,CSARTSGLSSYEQYF,TGCAGTGCTAGGACTAGCGGGTTAAGCTCCTACGAGCAGTACTTC
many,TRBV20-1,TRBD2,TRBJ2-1,CSAETSGVYNEQFF,TGCAGTGCGGAGACTAGCGGAGTTTACAATGAGCAGTTCTTC
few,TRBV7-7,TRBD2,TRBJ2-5,CASSLRLAGGETQYF,TGTGCCAGCAGCCTGAGACTAGCGGGAGGGGAGACCCAGTACTTC
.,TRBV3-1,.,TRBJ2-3,CASSHNREAQYF,TGTGCCAGCAGCCATAACAGGGAAGCGCAGTATTTT
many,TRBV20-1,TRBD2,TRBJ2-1,CSAGTSGPTEQFF,TGCAGTGCAGGGACTAGCGGGCCAACCGAGCAGTTCTTC
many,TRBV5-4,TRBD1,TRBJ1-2,CASSLNRGSYGYTF,TGTGCCAGCAGCTTGAACAGGGGGTCCTATGGCTACACCTTC
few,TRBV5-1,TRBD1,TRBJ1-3,CASSPQAQGASGNTIYF,TGCGCCAGCAGCCCACAAGCCCAGGGGGCATCTGGAAACACCATATATTTT
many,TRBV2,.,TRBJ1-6,CASSVGLAGPLHF,TGTGCCAGCAGTGTCGGTTTAGCAGGGCCCCTCCACTTT
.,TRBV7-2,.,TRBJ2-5,CASSFHTETQYF,TGTGCCAGCAGCTTCCACACTGAGACCCAGTACTTC
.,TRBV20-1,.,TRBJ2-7,CSARLQEPYEQYF,TGCAGTGCTAGACTACAGGAGCCCTACGAGCAGTACTTC
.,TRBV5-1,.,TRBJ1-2,CASSLAFGPPYGYTF,TGCGCCAGCAGCTTGGCCTTTGGGCCTCCCTATGGCTACACCTTC
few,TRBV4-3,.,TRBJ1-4,CASSHDDWTAVKTNEKLFF,TGCGCCAGCAGCCATGATGACTGGACCGCGGTAAAGACTAATGAAAAACTGTTTTTT
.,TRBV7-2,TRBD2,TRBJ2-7,CASSLQGLAGGFYEQYF,TGTGCCAGCAGCTTACAGGGACTAGCGGGAGGGTTCTACGAGCAGTACTTC
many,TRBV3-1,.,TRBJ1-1,CASSQRNLANTEAFF,TGTGCCAGCAGCCAAAGGAACCTTGCGAACACTGAAGCTTTCTTT
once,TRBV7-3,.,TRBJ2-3,CASSLRRGGLSTDTQYF,TGTGCCAGCAGCTTAAGAAGGGGGGGTCTTAGCACAGATACGCAGTATTTT
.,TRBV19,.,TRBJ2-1,CASSKVGEQFF,TGTGCCAGTAGTAAGGTCGGAGAGCAGTTCTTC
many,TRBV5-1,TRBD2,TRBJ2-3,CASSGTTSPDTQYF,TGCGCCAGCAGCGGGACGACTAGCCCAGATACGCAGTATTTT
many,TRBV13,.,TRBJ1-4,CASSLGQGAANEKLFF,TGTGCCAGCAGCTTAGGCCAGGGAGCTGCTAATGAAAAACTGTTTTTT
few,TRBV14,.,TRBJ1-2,CASSPPPGAKSDYGYTF,TGTGCCAGCAGCCCCCCCCCAGGGGCTAAATCGGACTATGGCTACACCTTC
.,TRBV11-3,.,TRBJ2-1,CASSLDLSGEQFF,TGTGCCAGCAGCTTAGATCTCAGCGGTGAGCAGTTCTTC
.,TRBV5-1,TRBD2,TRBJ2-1,CASSTSGSRSSYNEQFF,TGCGCCAGCAGCACTAGCGGGAGCCGGAGCTCCTACAATGAGCAGTTCTTC
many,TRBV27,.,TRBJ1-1,CASSLLPGTGGPEAFF,TGTGCCAGCAGTCTCCTCCCCGGGACGGGGGGCCCTGAAGCTTTCTTT
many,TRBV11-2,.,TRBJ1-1,CASSARRNTEAFF,TGTGCCAGCAGCGCGCGACGGAACACTGAAGCTTTCTTT
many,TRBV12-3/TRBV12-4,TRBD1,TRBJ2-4,CASSLTYDTRGLIDDTKNIQYF,TGTGCCAGCAGTTTGACCTACGATACAAGGGGGCTGATCGATGATACCAAAAACATTCAGTACTTC
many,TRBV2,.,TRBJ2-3,CASSSPVGLTDTQYF,TGTGCCAGCAGTTCACCTGTGGGTCTAACGGATACGCAGTATTTT
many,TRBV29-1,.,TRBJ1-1,CSVEDLTRTEAFF,TGCAGCGTTGAAGATTTGACGCGCACTGAAGCTTTCTTT
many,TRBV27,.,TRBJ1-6,CASSRLPDNSPLHF,TGTGCCAGCAGTCGTCTCCCGGATAATTCACCCCTCCACTTT
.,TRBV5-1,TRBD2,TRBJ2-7,CASRRTSGSSYEQYF,TGCGCCAGCAGAAGGACTAGCGGGAGCTCCTACGAGCAGTACTTC
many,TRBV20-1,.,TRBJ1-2,CSARDTGNYGYTF,TGCAGTGCTAGAGATACCGGTAACTATGGCTACACCTTC
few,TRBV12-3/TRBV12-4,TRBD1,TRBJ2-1,CASRTGTGLLGEQFF,TGTGCCAGCAGGACCGGGACAGGTCTTTTGGGTGAGCAGTTCTTC
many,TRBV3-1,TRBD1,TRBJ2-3,CASSGTGWTDTQYF,TGTGCCAGCAGCGGGACAGGGTGGACAGATACGCAGTATTTT
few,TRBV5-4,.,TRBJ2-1,CASRQGGNQFF,TGTGCCAGCAGGCAGGGAGGCAACCAGTTCTTC
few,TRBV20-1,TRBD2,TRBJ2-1,CSAHSRGRAGTYNEQFF,TGCAGTGCTCACTCCCGCGGGAGGGCCGGGACCTACAATGAGCAGTTCTTC